These 17 T cell receptor beta chains share one sample of origin, sequenced in a study of T cell responses to AZD1222 COVID-19 vaccine. The repertoire was sequenced with immunoSEQ multiplex PCR; TCRdb's copy has only in-frame clones and lacks some. This table has roughly 120,000 clones, 88% appearing once. Sample: peripheral blood, taken on day 0 of AZD1222 vaccination. All receptors derive from an adult in good health.

CDR3 amino acids: CASSLFRGERPQHF. CDR3 DNA sequence: TGTGCCAGCAGCTTGTTCAGGGGAGAGCGGCCCCAGCATTTT. J is TRBJ1-5 and V is TRBV5-6, with D perhaps matching TRBD1 (6 bases). Germline CDR1 reads SGHDT; CDR2 reads YYEEEE. Trimming took off 1 base at V and 9 bases at J, with 14 bases between the two ends. The CDR3 runs to 14 residues.

The rearrangement uses TRBV18 and TRBJ1-2, with D tentatively TRBD1 (6 bases). The CDR3 has 14 amino acids. From germline, CDR1 is KGHSH and CDR2 LQKENI. V gave up 1 base and J gave up 10 bases, with 16 bases separating them. The CDR3 protein is CASSPLGAGEHYTF. The DNA for the CDR3 is TGTGCCAGCTCACCACTCGGGGCAGGGGAACACTACACCTTC. The complete variable domain, with remaining parts taken from reference TRBV18 and TRBJ1-2, reads NAGVMQNPRHLVRRRGQEARLRCSPMKGHSHVYWYRQLPEEGLKFMVYLQKENIIDESGMPKERFSAEFPKEGPSILRIQQVVRGDSAAYFCASSPLGAGEHYTFGSGTRLTVV.

The DNA for the CDR3 is TGCGCCAGCTCATGGACTATCGGGACCTACAATGAGCAGTTCTTC. Its translation: CASSWTIGTYNEQFF. The chain has TRBV5-1 and TRBJ2-1; tentatively, D is TRBD2 (6 bases). CDR3 length equals 15 residues. CDR1 is SGHRS, CDR2 YFSETQ, per germline. Between the trimmed V and J ends, which lost 7 bases and 2 bases, there was a span of 16 bases.

The rearrangement links TRBV19 to TRBJ1-6; the D gene is possibly TRBD1 (5 bases). Per germline, CDR1 LNHDA and CDR2 SQIVND (reference sequence). The CDR3 consists of 15 residues. The V end lost 5 bases, the J end lost 8 bases, and 16 bases lay between the germline ends. In nucleotides, the CDR3 is TGTGCCAGTAGTCTACGACCGGGGGAGGATTCACCCCTCCACTTT. As protein: CASSLRPGEDSPLHF.

The chain couples TRBV6-4 to TRBJ2-2; 9 bases agree with TRBD2. The CDR3 is 15 amino acids. The J segment lost 0 bases and the V segment lost 6 bases, leaving 2 bases of the junction unmatched. Germline CDR1 MRHNA, CDR2 SNTAGT. The CDR3 loop is CASRRLAANTGELFF. DNA for the CDR3: TGTGCCAGCAGAAGACTAGCGGCGAACACCGGGGAGCTGTTTTTT.

V and J are TRBV6-5 and TRBJ1-1; weak D call: TRBD1 (5 bases). Germline assignment: CDR1 MNHEY and CDR2 SVGAGI. V lost 7 bases, J lost 2 bases, and 14 bases lay in between. CDR3 length equals 14 residues. The CDR3 reads CASIIREGNTEAFF. The CDR3 DNA reads as TGTGCCAGCATCATCAGGGAAGGTAACACTGAAGCTTTCTTT.

The chain uses TRBV5-1 and TRBJ2-5, with 7 bases lining up with TRBD1. The germline CDR1 and CDR2 sequences are SGHRS and YFSETQ. The CDR3 sequence is 13 residues long. Germline trimming cut 4 bases from V and 5 bases from J; bases unmatched to any gene: 5. CDR3 amino acids: CASSTRQGETQYF. CDR3 nucleotide sequence: TGCGCCAGCAGCACCCGACAGGGTGAGACCCAGTACTTC.

This chain joins TRBV21-1 and TRBJ1-1; no check of the table's D call, TRBD1, against the DNA was made. TRBV21-1 is recorded as a pseudogene. The CDR3 sequence is 18 residues long. The CDR3 protein is CASSAYLLPGGAGTEAFF. The DNA for the CDR3 is TGTGCCAGCAGCGCCTACCTTCTTCCAGGGGGCGCGGGTACTGAAGCTTTCTTT.

The J gene is TRBJ1-1, the V gene TRBV6-5; D possibly corresponds to TRBD1 (5 bases). CDR3 size: 14 residues. CDR1 MNHEY and CDR2 SVGAGI come from the germline V gene. Trimming took 2 bases from V and 1 from J, leaving 8 bases between them. This CDR3 reads CASSYRGRNTEAFF. In DNA form, the CDR3 reads TGTGCCAGCAGTTACCGGGGGAGGAACACTGAAGCTTTCTTT.

This clone has a count of ten or more. This chain connects TRBV19 to TRBJ1-5; D might be TRBD1 (6 bases). In germline, CDR1 is LNHDA, CDR2 SQIVND (reference sequence). V was cut by 6 bases and J by 2 bases, with 17 bases left in between. The CDR3 spans 16 residues. CDR3 coding DNA: TGTGCCAGTAGGCACACACAGGGTGTGCGCAATCAGCCCCAGCATTTT. It is translated as CASRHTQGVRNQPQHF.

The V and J genes are TRBV3-1 (or the pseudogene TRBV3-2) and TRBJ1-4, with D perhaps TRBD1 (5 bases). This CDR3 has 15 amino acids. Trimming left V 6 bases short and J 8 bases short, with 19 bases between. Germline CDR1 reads LGHDT; CDR2 reads YNNKEL (reference sequence). The CDR3 reads CASSPRTWGREKLFF. The CDR3 region has the DNA TGTGCCAGCAGTCCTCGGACCTGGGGACGAGAAAAACTGTTTTTT.

The chain uses TRBV15 and TRBJ2-4; 15 bases match TRBD2. The CDR3 loop spans 19 amino acids. Germline lookup yields CDR1 LNHNV and CDR2 YYDKDF (reference sequence). J gave up 0 bases and V 5 bases, and 8 bases lay outside the gene matches. The CDR3 DNA reads as TGTGCCACCAGCGCCCGGACTAGCGGGGGGGAACTAGCCAAAAACATTCAGTACTTC. Protein: CATSARTSGGELAKNIQYF.

The chain uses TRBV19 and TRBJ1-5; D not resolved. The CDR3 is made up of 18 amino acids. Trimming removed 7 bases at V and 1 base at J, with 23 bases between. In germline, CDR1 is LNHDA, CDR2 SQIVND (reference sequence). DNA for the CDR3: TGTGCCAGTATAAGGAGAGCAACCGCCTCAGGAAGCAATCAGCCCCAGCATTTT. Its protein is CASIRRATASGSNQPQHF.

This chain uses TRBV12-3 or TRBV12-4 with TRBJ1-5; D is uncertain. Trimming cost V 5 bases and J 7 bases, with 12 bases left between them. This CDR3 is built from 13 residues. The CDR3 sequence is CASSPRREQPQHF. The CDR3 nucleotides are TGTGCCAGCAGTCCCCGTAGGGAACAGCCCCAGCATTTT.

The gene calls are TRBV7-9 and TRBJ2-3, with TRBD2 matching over 14 bases. The CDR3 covers 15 residues. The junction had 3 bases not matched to a gene; V was cut back by 5 bases and J by 5 bases. CDR1 and CDR2 (germline): SEHNR, FQNEAQ (reference sequence). CDR3 in amino acids: CASSTGTSGGDTQYF. CDR3 nucleotides: TGTGCCAGCAGCACCGGGACTAGCGGGGGAGATACGCAGTATTTT.

A few counts support this clone. The J gene is TRBJ2-7, the V gene TRBV7-9; D possibly matches TRBD1 or TRBD2 (5 bases each). Trimming stripped 7 bases from V and 5 bases from J, with 15 bases between. The germline V gene has CDR1 SEHNR and CDR2 FQNEAQ (reference sequence). This CDR3 contains 13 residues. The CDR3: CASKVLRGNEQYF. The CDR3 region has the DNA TGTGCCAGCAAGGTGCTGAGGGGCAACGAGCAGTACTTC.

In nucleotides, the CDR3 is TGTGCCAGCAGTTACAAAGGGGACTATGGCTACACCTTC. Residues: CASSYKGDYGYTF. This chain joins TRBV6-2 or TRBV6-3 and TRBJ1-2; weak D call: TRBD1 (5 bases). This CDR3 is 13 amino acids long. Trimming shortened V by 2 bases and J by 3 bases, and 7 bases separated the two germline ends. Germline values: CDR1 MNHEY, CDR2 SVGEGT.